The clone carrying this T cell receptor (beta chain) was recorded once. The antigen is unknown. The data were produced by immunoSEQ multiplex PCR, yet TCRdb's version contains in-frame clones alone and is incomplete. This sample has about 67,000 clones, with 84% found just once. This entry is derived from a study of a mutant IDH1 vaccine in newly diagnosed glioma. Study-level background: Patients underwent eight vaccinations, which took place in weeks 1, 3, 5, 7, 11, 15, 19 and 23. The study started vaccination 4-6 weeks after radiotherapy alone, or with temozolomide cycles. Patients previously underwent radiotherapy, temozolomide, or both, and most underwent both. Study-wide results and limits: The study observed vaccine-induced immune responses in just over 90% of patients.

The CDR3 is 15 amino acids. Per the germline V gene, CDR1 is SGHNT and CDR2 is YENEEA. The J segment lost 7 bases and the V segment lost 5 bases, leaving 14 bases of the junction unmatched. Time point indicated: week 23, last vaccination. The vaccine gave 300 ug of a 20-mer mutant IDH1 peptide subcutaneously per dose. The source is a man younger than 35 with glioma. The sample in question was PBMCs, obtained from a glioma patient whose treatment included an IDH1 peptide vaccine. The gene calls are TRBV11-3 and TRBJ2-7, with 7 bases that match TRBD2. The CDR3 loop is CASSQRLALYSEQYF. CDR3 coding DNA: TGTGCCAGCAGCCAGAGACTAGCCCTGTACTCGGAGCAGTACTTC.